This T cell receptor (beta chain) was found in a study of T cells of healthy individuals. Germline-derived CDR1 and CDR2 are SGHRS and YFSETQ. The CDR3 sequence is 17 residues long. J lost 7 bases, V lost 3 bases, and 14 bases had no gene match. TCRdb passed the 5' RACE reads through MiXCR, listing each CDR3 protein once. The sample has tens of thousands of distinct CDR3 sequences; roughly 15% are singletons. Only a few counts were recorded for this clonotype. The gene calls are TRBV5-1 and TRBJ2-1, with TRBD2 matching over 9 bases. This TCR was recovered from a human donor in good health. CDR3 coding DNA: TGCGCCAGCAGCTATCACCTGGTAGCGGGGGTGGAGAATGAGCAGTTCTTC. Residues: CASSYHLVAGVENEQFF.